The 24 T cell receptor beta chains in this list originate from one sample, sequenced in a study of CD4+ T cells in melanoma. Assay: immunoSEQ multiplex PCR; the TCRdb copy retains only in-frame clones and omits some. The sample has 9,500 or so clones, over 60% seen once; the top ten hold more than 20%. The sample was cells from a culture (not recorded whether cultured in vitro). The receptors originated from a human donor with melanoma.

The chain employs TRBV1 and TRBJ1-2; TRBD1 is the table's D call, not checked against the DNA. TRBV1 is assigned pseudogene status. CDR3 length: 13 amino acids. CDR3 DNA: TGCACCAGCAGTCCGCAGGCCAACTATGGCTACACCTTC. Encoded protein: CTSSPQANYGYTF.

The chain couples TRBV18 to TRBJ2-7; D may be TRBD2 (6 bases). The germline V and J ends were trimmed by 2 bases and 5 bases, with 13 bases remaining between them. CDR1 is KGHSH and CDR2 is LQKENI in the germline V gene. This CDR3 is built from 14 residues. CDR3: CASSPSGVVNEQYF. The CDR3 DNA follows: TGTGCCAGCTCACCATCGGGGGTAGTAAACGAGCAGTACTTC.

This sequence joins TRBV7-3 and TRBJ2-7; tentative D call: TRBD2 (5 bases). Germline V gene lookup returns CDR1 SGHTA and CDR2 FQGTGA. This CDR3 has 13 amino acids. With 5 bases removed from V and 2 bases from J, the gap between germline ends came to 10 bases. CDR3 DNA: TGTGCCAGCAGCCGGGATCAAACCTACGAGCAGTACTTC. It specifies CASSRDQTYEQYF.

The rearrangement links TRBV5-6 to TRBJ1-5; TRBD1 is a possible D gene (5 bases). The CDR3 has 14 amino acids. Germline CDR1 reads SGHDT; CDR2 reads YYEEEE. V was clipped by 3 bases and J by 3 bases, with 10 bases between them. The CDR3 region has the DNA TGTGCCAGCAGCTCTGACAGAAACAATCAGCCCCAGCATTTT. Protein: CASSSDRNNQPQHF.

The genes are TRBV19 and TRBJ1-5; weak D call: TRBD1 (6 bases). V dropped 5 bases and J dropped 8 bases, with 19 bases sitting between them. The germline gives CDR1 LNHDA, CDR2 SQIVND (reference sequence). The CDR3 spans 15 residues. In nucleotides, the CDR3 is TGTGCCAGTAGTCTCCAGACAGGAGCTAGAGAGCCCCAGCATTTT. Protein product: CASSLQTGAREPQHF.

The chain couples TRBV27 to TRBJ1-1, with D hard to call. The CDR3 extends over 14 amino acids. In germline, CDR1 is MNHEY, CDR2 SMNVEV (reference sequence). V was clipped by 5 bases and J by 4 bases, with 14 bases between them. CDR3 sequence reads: CASSPAGRVTEAFF. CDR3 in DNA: TGTGCCAGCAGTCCAGCCGGTCGGGTCACTGAAGCTTTCTTT.

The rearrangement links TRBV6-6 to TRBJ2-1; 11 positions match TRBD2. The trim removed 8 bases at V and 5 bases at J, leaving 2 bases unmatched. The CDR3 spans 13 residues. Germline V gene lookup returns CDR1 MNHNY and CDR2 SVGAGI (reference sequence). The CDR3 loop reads CASGTSGNNEQFF. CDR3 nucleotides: TGTGCCAGCGGGACTAGCGGAAACAATGAGCAGTTCTTC.

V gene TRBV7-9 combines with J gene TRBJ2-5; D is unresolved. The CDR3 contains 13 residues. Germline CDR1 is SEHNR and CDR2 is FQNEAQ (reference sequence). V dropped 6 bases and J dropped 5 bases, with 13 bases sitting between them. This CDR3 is CASSRSGVETQYF. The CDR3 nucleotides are TGTGCCAGCAGTAGGAGTGGGGTGGAGACCCAGTACTTC.

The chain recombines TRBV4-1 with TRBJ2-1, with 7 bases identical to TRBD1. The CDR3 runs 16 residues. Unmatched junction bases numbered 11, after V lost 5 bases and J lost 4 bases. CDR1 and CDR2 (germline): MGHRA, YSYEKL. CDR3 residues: CASSKTGTEYYNEQFF. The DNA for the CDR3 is TGCGCCAGCAGCAAAACGGGGACAGAGTATTACAATGAGCAGTTCTTC.

DNA for the CDR3: TGTGCCAGCAGTAGGACCCTGGGAGGCGGGGAGCTGTTTTTT. Translating it yields CASSRTLGGGELFF. This rearrangement joins TRBV2 to TRBJ2-2; D perhaps matches TRBD2 (6 bases). Germline V lookup: CDR1 SNHLY, CDR2 FYNNEI. Trimming removed 5 bases at V and 7 bases at J, with 14 bases between. The CDR3 has 14 amino acids.

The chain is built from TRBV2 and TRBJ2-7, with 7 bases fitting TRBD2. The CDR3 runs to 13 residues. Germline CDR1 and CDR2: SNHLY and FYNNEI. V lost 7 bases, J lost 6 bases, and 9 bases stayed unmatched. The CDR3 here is CASNRGSGVEQYF. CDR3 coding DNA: TGTGCCAGCAACCGGGGGAGCGGGGTCGAGCAGTACTTC.

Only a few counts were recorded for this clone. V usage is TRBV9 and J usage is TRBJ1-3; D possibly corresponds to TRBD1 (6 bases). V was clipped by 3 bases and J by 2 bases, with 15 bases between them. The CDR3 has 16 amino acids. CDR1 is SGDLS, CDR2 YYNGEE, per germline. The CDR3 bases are TGTGCCAGCAGCGCCACAGGGTTTCGGGCTGGAAACACCATATATTTT. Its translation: CASSATGFRAGNTIYF.

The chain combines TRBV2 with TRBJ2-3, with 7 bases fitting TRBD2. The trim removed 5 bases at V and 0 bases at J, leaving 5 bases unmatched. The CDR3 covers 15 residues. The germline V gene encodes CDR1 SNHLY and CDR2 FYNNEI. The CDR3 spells CASSPLRGSTDTQYF. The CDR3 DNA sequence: TGTGCCAGCAGTCCGTTGCGGGGGAGCACAGATACGCAGTATTTT.

The CDR3 nucleotides are TGTGCCAGCAGTTCTCCCAGGGGGTCCGGTAACTATGGCTACACCTTC. Protein sequence: CASSSPRGSGNYGYTF. The V call is TRBV27, the J call TRBJ1-2, with 7 bases matching TRBD1. The trim removed 4 bases at V and 1 base at J, leaving 9 bases unmatched. The CDR3 contains 16 residues. CDR1 and CDR2 from the germline V gene are MNHEY and SMNVEV (reference sequence).

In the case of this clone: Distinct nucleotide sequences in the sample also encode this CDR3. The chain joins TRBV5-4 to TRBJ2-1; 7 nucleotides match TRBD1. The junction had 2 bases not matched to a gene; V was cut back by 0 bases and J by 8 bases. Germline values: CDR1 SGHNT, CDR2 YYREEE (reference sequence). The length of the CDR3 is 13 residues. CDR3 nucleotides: TGTGCCAGCAGCTTGGTTACAGGGGATGAGCAGTTCTTC. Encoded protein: CASSLVTGDEQFF.

The DNA for the CDR3 is TGCGCCAGCAGCCAGGCAGGGAGAGCAACTAATGAAAAACTGTTTTTT. This translates into CASSQAGRATNEKLFF. The chain uses TRBV4-1 and TRBJ1-4; maybe TRBD1 (5 bases). Germline V gives CDR1 MGHRA, CDR2 YSYEKL. The V and J ends lost 3 bases and 0 bases respectively, with 11 bases between them. This CDR3 has 16 residues.

CDR3 in DNA: TGTGCCAGCAGCCCGGGGGGCACCGGGGAGCTGTTTTTT. It is translated as CASSPGGTGELFF. The chain recombines TRBV3-1 (or the pseudogene TRBV3-2) with TRBJ2-2; 7 bases agree with TRBD2. The CDR3 loop spans 13 amino acids. CDR1 and CDR2 from the germline V gene are LGHDT and YNNKEL (reference sequence). V shed 4 bases, J shed 4 bases, and the junction held 0 bases outside the gene matches.

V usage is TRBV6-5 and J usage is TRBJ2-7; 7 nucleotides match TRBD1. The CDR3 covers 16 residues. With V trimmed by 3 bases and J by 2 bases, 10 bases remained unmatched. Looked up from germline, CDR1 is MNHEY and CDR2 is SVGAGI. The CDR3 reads CASSYVPGQPTYEQYF. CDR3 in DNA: TGTGCCAGCAGTTATGTTCCGGGACAGCCTACCTACGAGCAGTACTTC.

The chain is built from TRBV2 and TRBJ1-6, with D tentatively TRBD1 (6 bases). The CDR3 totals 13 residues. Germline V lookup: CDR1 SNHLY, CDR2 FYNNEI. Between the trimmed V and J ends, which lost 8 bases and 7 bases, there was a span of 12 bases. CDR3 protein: CASRGGGNSPLHF. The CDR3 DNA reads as TGTGCCAGCCGGGGAGGGGGAAATTCACCCCTCCACTTT.

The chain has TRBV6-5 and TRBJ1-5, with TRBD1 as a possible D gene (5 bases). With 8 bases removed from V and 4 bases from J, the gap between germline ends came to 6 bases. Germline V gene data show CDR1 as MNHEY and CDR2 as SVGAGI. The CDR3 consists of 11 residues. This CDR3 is CASEGNQPQHF. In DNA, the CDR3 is TGTGCCAGCGAGGGGAATCAGCCCCAGCATTTT.

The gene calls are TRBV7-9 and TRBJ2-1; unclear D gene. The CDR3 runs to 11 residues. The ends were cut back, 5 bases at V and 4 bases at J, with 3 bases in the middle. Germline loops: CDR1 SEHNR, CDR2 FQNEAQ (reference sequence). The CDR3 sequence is CASSEYNEQFF. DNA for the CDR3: TGTGCCAGCAGCGAGTACAATGAGCAGTTCTTC.

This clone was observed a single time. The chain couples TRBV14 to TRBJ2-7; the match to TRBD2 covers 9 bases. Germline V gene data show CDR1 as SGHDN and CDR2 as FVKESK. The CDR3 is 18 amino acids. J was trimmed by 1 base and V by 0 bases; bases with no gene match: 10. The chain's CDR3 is CASSQETLAGPISYEQYF. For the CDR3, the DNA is TGTGCCAGCAGCCAAGAAACCCTAGCGGGGCCCATATCCTACGAGCAGTACTTC.

Here the CDR3 DNA reads TGTGCCAGTAGTGGACAGGGGTATAATTCACCCCTCCACTTT. Its translation is CASSGQGYNSPLHF. The V gene is TRBV19, the J gene TRBJ1-6; 9 bases are a match to TRBD1. The length of the CDR3 is 14 residues. After removal of 5 bases from V and 4 bases from J, the junction contained 0 bases not matched to a gene. CDR1 is LNHDA, CDR2 SQIVND, per germline (reference sequence).

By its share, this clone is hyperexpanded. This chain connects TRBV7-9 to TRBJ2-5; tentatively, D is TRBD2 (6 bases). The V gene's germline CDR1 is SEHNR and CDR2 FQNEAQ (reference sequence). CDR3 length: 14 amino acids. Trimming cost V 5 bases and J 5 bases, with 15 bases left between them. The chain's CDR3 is CASSTGGSGETQYF. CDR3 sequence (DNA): TGTGCCAGCAGCACCGGGGGTTCTGGGGAGACCCAGTACTTC.